This paragraph covers one T cell receptor (beta chain) sequence. The CDR3 contains 16 residues. Deletions cut 0 bases from V and 3 bases from J, with 17 bases between. Germline V CDR1 and CDR2: GTSNPN, SVGIG (reference sequence). This sample is part of a study of blood T cell repertoires in COVID-19. Study background: There were acute and convalescent COVID-19 samples, and they came from the United States, Italy and Spain. In each case, the material was cDNA or gDNA derived from T cells, B-cell-depleted T cells, or PBMCs.

Seattle cases were enrolled at active infection and followed longitudinally. Measured with immunoSEQ multiplex PCR; TCRdb has only the in-frame clones, and not every one. The table has about 410,000 clones, around 91% seen once. This clonotype was sampled from a woman aged 40 to 55 with COVID-19, enrolled during active disease. This chain joins TRBV30 and TRBJ1-1, with D possibly matching TRBD1 (5 bases). Sequencing was done on a sample of peripheral blood. CDR3 in amino acids: CAWSVSGYPGDTEAFF. Written as DNA, the CDR3 is TGTGCCTGGAGTGTATCAGGGTACCCGGGGGACACTGAAGCTTTCTTT.